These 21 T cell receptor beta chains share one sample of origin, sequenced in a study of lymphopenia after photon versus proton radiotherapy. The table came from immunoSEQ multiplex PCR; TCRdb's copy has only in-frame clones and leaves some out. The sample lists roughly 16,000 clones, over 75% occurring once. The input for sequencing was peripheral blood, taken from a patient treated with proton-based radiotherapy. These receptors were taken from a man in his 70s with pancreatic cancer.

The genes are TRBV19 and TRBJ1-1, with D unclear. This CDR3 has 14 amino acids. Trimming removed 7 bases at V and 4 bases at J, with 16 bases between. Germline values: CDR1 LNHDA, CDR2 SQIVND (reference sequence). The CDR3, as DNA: TGTGCCAGTACCCAGACCGGGTGGGGCACTGAAGCTTTCTTT. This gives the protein CASTQTGWGTEAFF.

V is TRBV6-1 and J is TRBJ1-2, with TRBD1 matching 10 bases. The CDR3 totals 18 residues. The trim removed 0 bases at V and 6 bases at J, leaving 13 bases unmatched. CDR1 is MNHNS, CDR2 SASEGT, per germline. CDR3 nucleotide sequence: TGTGCCAGCAGTGAAGCGGGGGACAGGGGACTTGGCTCCGATGGCTACACCTTC. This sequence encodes CASSEAGDRGLGSDGYTF.

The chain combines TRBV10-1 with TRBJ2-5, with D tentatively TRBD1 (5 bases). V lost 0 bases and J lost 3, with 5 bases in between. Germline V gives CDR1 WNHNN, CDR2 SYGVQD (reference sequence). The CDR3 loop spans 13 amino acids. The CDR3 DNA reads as TGCGCCAGCAGTGAGTCAGGGGAAGAGACCCAGTACTTC. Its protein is CASSESGEETQYF.

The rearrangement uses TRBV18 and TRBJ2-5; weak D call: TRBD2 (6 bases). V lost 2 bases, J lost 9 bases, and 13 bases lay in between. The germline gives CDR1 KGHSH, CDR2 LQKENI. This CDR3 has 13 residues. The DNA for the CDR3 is TGTGCCAGCTCACCAGGAGGGGCTGAGGCCCAGTACTTC. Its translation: CASSPGGAEAQYF.

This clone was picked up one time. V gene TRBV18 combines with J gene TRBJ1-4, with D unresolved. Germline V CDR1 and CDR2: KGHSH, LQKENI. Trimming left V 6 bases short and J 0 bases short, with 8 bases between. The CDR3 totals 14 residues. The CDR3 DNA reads TGTGCCAGCTCTCCAGTTGCAACTAATGAAAAACTGTTTTTT. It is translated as CASSPVATNEKLFF.

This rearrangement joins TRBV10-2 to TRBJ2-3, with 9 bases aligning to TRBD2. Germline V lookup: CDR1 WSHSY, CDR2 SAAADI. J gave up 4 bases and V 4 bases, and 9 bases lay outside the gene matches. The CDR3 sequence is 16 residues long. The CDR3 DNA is TGCGCCAGCAGTGTGTGGTCTAGCGGGAACGCAGATACGCAGTATTTT. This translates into CASSVWSSGNADTQYF.

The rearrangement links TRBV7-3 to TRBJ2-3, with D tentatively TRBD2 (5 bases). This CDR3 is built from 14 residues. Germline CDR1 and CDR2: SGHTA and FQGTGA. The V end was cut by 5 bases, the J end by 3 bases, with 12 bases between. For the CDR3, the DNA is TGTGCCAGCAGCCCAAACAGCGGTACAGATACGCAGTATTTT. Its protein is CASSPNSGTDTQYF.

The chain's CDR3 is CASSLDWRGTDTQYF. CDR3 DNA: TGTGCCAGCAGCTTAGATTGGCGGGGCACAGATACGCAGTATTTT. The V and J genes are TRBV7-9 and TRBJ2-3; D possibly corresponds to TRBD2 (5 bases). The CDR3 runs to 15 residues. V shed 1 base and J shed 1 base, with 9 bases lying between them. From germline, CDR1 is SEHNR and CDR2 FQNEAQ (reference sequence). Full variable domain (rest looked up from reference TRBV7-9 and TRBJ2-3): DTGVSQNPRHKITKRGQNVTFRCDPISEHNRLYWYRQTLGQGPEFLTYFQNEAQLEKSRLLSDRFSAERPKGSFSTLEIQRTEQGDSAMYLCASSLDWRGTDTQYFGPGTRLTVL.

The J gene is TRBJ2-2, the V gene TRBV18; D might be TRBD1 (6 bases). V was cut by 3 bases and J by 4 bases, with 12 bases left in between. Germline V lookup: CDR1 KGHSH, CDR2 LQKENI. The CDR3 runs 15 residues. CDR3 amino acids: CASSPRGGGTGELFF. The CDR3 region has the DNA TGTGCCAGCTCACCGAGAGGGGGTGGCACCGGGGAGCTGTTTTTT.

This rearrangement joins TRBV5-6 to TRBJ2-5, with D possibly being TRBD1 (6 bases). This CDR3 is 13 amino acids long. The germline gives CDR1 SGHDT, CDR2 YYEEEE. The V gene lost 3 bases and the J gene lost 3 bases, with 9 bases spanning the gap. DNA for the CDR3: TGTGCCAGCAGCTACAGGGTTGAAGAGACCCAGTACTTC. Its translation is CASSYRVEETQYF. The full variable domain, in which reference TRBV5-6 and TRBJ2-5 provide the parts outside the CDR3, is DAGVTQSPTHLIKTRGQQVTLRCSPKSGHDTVSWYQQALGQGPQFIFQYYEEEERQRGNFPDRFSGHQFPNYSSELNVNALLLGDSALYLCASSYRVEETQYFGPGTRLLVL.

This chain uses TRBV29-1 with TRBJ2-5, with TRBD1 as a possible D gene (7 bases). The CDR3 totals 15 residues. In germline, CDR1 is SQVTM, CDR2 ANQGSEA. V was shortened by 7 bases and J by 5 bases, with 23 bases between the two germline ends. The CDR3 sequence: CSALPRGLALETQYF. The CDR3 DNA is TGCAGCGCTCTACCAAGGGGGCTAGCGTTGGAGACCCAGTACTTC.

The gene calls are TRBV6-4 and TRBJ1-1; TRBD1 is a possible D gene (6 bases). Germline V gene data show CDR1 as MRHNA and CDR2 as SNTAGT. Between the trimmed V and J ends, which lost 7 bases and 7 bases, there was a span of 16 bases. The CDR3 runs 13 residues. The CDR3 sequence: CASTKLSTGEAFF. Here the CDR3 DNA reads TGTGCCAGCACCAAGCTATCGACAGGTGAAGCTTTCTTT.

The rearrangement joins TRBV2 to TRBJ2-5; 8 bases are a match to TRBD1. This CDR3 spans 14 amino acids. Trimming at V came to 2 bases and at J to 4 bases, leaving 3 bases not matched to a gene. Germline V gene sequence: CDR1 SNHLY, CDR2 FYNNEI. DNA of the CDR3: TGTGCCAGCAGTGAATCAGGGGGCACAGAGACCCAGTACTTC. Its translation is CASSESGGTETQYF.

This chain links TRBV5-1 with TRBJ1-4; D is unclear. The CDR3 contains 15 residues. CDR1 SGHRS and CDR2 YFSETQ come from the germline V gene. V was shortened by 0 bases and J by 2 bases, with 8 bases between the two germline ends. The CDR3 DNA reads TGCGCCAGCAGCTTGGGGACCGTCACTAATGAAAAACTGTTTTTT. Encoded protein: CASSLGTVTNEKLFF.

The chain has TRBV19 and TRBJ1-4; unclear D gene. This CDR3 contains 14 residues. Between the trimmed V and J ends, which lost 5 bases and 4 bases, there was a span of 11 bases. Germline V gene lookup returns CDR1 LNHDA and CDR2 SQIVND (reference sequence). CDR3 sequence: CASSPPGYNEKLFF. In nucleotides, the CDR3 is TGTGCCAGTAGTCCTCCGGGGTATAATGAAAAACTGTTTTTT.

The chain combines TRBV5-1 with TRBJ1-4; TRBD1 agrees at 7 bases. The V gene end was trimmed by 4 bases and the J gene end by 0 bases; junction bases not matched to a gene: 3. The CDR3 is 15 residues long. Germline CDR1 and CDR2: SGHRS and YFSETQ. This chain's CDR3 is CASSQGTATNEKLFF. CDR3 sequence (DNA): TGCGCCAGCAGCCAAGGGACAGCAACTAATGAAAAACTGTTTTTT.

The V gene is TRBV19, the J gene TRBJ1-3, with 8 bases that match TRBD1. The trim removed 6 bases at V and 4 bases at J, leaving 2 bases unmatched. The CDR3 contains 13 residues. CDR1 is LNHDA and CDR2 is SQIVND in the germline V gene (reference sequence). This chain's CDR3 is CASRDRAGNTIYF. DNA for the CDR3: TGTGCCAGTAGGGACAGGGCCGGAAACACCATATATTTT.

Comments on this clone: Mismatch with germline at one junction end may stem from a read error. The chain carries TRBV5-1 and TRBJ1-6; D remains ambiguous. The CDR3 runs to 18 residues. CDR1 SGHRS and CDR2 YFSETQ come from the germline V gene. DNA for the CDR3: TGCGCCAGCAGCCCGGGTAGGGAGTTCATCTCCTTTAATTCACCCCTCCACTTT. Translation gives CASSPGREFISFNSPLHF.

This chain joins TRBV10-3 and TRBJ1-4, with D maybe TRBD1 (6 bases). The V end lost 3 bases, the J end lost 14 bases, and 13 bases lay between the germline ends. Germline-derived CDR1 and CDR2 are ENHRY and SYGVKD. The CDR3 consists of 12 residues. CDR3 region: CAISESRTVLFF. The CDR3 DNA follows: TGTGCCATCAGTGAATCCCGGACAGTTCTGTTTTTT.

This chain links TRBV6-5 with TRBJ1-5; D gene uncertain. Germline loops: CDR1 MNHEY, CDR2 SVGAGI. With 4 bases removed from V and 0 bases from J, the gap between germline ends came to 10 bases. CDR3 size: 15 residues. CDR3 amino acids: CASSLGRYSNQPQHF. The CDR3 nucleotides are TGTGCCAGCAGTTTAGGGAGATATAGCAATCAGCCCCAGCATTTT.

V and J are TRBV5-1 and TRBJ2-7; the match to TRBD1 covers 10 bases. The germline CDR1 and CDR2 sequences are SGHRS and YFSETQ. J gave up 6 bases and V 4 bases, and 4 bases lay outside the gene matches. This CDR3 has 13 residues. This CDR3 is CASSPRTGGEQYF. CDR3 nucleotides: TGCGCCAGCAGCCCACGGACAGGGGGCGAGCAGTACTTC. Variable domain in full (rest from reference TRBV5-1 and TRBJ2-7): KAGVTQTPRYLIKTRGQQVTLSCSPISGHRSVSWYQQTPGQGLQFLFEYFSETQRNKGNFPGRFSGRQFSNSRSEMNVSTLELGDSALYLCASSPRTGGEQYFGPGTRLTVT.